Presented here are 7 T cell receptor beta chains from one specimen sequenced in a study of control samples from healthy donors and cancer patients. The protocol was immunoSEQ multiplex PCR, while the TCRdb copy is restricted to in-frame clones and leaves out a portion. The sample lists some 73,000 clones; 94% were seen once. Sequenced input: blood. The receptors stem from a woman aged 40 to 50 in good health.

The table lists this clone with a few counts. This chain uses TRBV5-1 with TRBJ2-6; 7 bases match TRBD1. Per the germline V gene, CDR1 is SGHRS and CDR2 is YFSETQ. V lost 5 bases and J lost 8; bases outside the gene matches: 10. The CDR3 is 15 amino acids. CDR3 protein: CASREGGLGTNVLTF. The DNA for the CDR3 is TGCGCCAGCAGGGAAGGGGGCCTCGGGACCAACGTCCTGACTTTC.

The chain employs TRBV5-5 and TRBJ1-5; D ambiguous. The germline V gene has CDR1 SGHKS and CDR2 YYEKEE (reference sequence). The CDR3 has 14 residues. The V gene lost 4 bases and the J gene lost 1 base, with 9 bases spanning the gap. The CDR3 sequence is CASSPRESNQPQHF. CDR3 DNA sequence: TGTGCCAGCAGCCCCCGGGAGAGCAATCAGCCCCAGCATTTT.

The chain carries TRBV3-1 (or the pseudogene TRBV3-2) and TRBJ2-1; TRBD2 matches at 12 bases. The J segment lost 6 bases and the V segment lost 4 bases, leaving 4 bases of the junction unmatched. The CDR3 has 15 amino acids. Germline V lookup: CDR1 LGHDT, CDR2 YNNKEL (reference sequence). CDR3 nucleotide sequence: TGTGCCAGCAGCCCCGTGGGACTAGCGGGCAATGAGCAGTTCTTC. It translates to CASSPVGLAGNEQFF.

V gene TRBV11-1 combines with J gene TRBJ2-1; 8 bases line up with TRBD1. This CDR3 region has 18 residues. V trimming: 0 bases; J trimming: 0 bases; junction bases outside the gene matches: 7. Germline-derived CDR1 and CDR2 are SGHAT and FQDESV (reference sequence). CDR3 DNA: TGTGCCAGCAGCTTAGCGGTGACAGGGGAGAGCTCCTACAATGAGCAGTTCTTC. This translates into CASSLAVTGESSYNEQFF.

The gene calls are TRBV7-2 and TRBJ2-5, with TRBD2 matching 16 bases. CDR3 length: 18 residues. Germline CDR1 is SGHTA and CDR2 is FQGNSA. Trimming at V came to 3 bases and at J to 8 bases, leaving 12 bases not matched to a gene. DNA for the CDR3: TGTGCCAGCAGCTTGGGACCCGGGACTAGCGGGGGGGCCGGAACCCAGTACTTC. The encoded protein is CASSLGPGTSGGAGTQYF.

The chain employs TRBV27 and TRBJ2-1, with D uncertain. Germline CDR1 and CDR2: MNHEY and SMNVEV (reference sequence). The ends were cut back, 4 bases at V and 2 bases at J, with 9 bases in the middle. The CDR3 has 14 residues. The CDR3 sequence is CASSSPGPYNEQFF. The CDR3 nucleotides read TGTGCCAGCAGTTCACCTGGCCCCTACAATGAGCAGTTCTTC.

V gene TRBV10-3 combines with J gene TRBJ1-4; D gene uncertain. The CDR3 has 18 residues. The germline gives CDR1 ENHRY, CDR2 SYGVKD. The V end was cut by 4 bases, the J end by 13 bases, with 31 bases between. The CDR3 region has the DNA TGTGCCATCAGTGCCGCAGTAGGGCCCCTGGGAACTAATGAAGGACTGTTTTTT. Its translation: CAISAAVGPLGTNEGLFF.